Listed below are T cell receptor beta chains from one sample, sequenced in a study of neurological immune-mediated disorders. Via MiXCR, TCRdb re-called the 5' RACE reads, giving one row per CDR3 protein. The sample yields more than 55,000 distinct CDR3 sequences, more than 20% seen once. The sample consisted of PBMCs. The receptors shown here come from a man between 60 and 70 years old with HTLV-1-associated myelopathy (HAM/TSP). CDR3s include the opening cysteine and the closing phenylalanine or tryptophan. The D gene is left open where the match is weak. Part of the rows lack a size; the others show once, few, many or a class for expanded clones.

d_call: TRBD1
j_call: TRBJ2-7
v_call: TRBV30
clone_size: NA
cdr3_aa: CAWSVGGGFTYEQYF
cdr3_nt: TGTGCCTGGAGTGTAGGGGGCGGGTTTACCTACGAGCAGTACTTC

d_call: NA
j_call: TRBJ2-7
v_call: TRBV29-1
clone_size: once
cdr3_aa: CSVADEDEQYF
cdr3_nt: TGCAGCGTTGCGGACGAGGATGAGCAGTACTTC

d_call: NA
j_call: TRBJ2-7
v_call: TRBV27
clone_size: many
cdr3_aa: CASSLTAGYEQYF
cdr3_nt: TGTGCCAGCAGTTTAACGGCAGGGTACGAGCAGTACTTC

d_call: NA
j_call: TRBJ2-4
v_call: TRBV9
clone_size: many
cdr3_aa: CASSEGGGELDIQYF
cdr3_nt: TGTGCCAGCAGCGAGGGGGGCGGGGAGCTTGACATTCAGTACTTC

d_call: NA
j_call: TRBJ2-1
v_call: TRBV20-1
clone_size: NA
cdr3_aa: CSAPPGPHYNEQFF
cdr3_nt: TGCAGTGCCCCCCCGGGACCCCATTACAATGAGCAGTTCTTC

d_call: NA
j_call: TRBJ2-2
v_call: TRBV7-2
clone_size: many
cdr3_aa: CARPGAGTGELFF
cdr3_nt: TGTGCCAGACCAGGGGCGGGGACCGGGGAGCTGTTTTTT

d_call: NA
j_call: TRBJ2-1
v_call: TRBV4-1
clone_size: NA
cdr3_aa: CASSQEKVAGCANEQFF
cdr3_nt: TGCGCCAGCAGCCAAGAGAAGGTAGCAGGATGCGCCAATGAGCAGTTCTTC

d_call: NA
j_call: TRBJ2-7
v_call: TRBV20-1
clone_size: few
cdr3_aa: CSARPPGPRYEQYF
cdr3_nt: TGCAGTGCTAGGCCACCGGGACCACGCTACGAGCAGTACTTC

d_call: NA
j_call: TRBJ1-2
v_call: TRBV29-1
clone_size: many
cdr3_aa: CSVGDRLRNGYTF
cdr3_nt: TGCAGCGTTGGGGACCGACTTAGAAATGGCTACACCTTC

d_call: NA
j_call: TRBJ2-7
v_call: TRBV6-5
clone_size: NA
cdr3_aa: CASRQGYGSGDEQYF
cdr3_nt: TGTGCCAGCAGACAGGGTTATGGGAGTGGAGACGAGCAGTACTTC

d_call: TRBD1
j_call: TRBJ2-7
v_call: TRBV28
clone_size: many
cdr3_aa: CASSNDPGQGAYEQYF
cdr3_nt: TGTGCCAGCAGCAATGACCCGGGACAGGGGGCCTACGAGCAGTACTTC

d_call: NA
j_call: TRBJ1-1
v_call: TRBV20-1
clone_size: many
cdr3_aa: CSAQAITLEAFF
cdr3_nt: TGCAGTGCTCAAGCCATTACTCTTGAAGCTTTCTTT

d_call: NA
j_call: TRBJ2-3
v_call: TRBV7-6
clone_size: many
cdr3_aa: CASSLVFAATDTQYF
cdr3_nt: TGTGCCAGCAGCTTAGTATTCGCGGCCACAGATACGCAGTATTTT

d_call: TRBD1
j_call: TRBJ1-2
v_call: TRBV29-1
clone_size: NA
cdr3_aa: CSVAQGTGGYTF
cdr3_nt: TGCAGCGTTGCCCAGGGGACAGGTGGCTACACCTTC

d_call: TRBD2
j_call: TRBJ2-5
v_call: TRBV18
clone_size: many
cdr3_aa: CASSSQRERGETQYF
cdr3_nt: TGTGCCAGCTCAAGCCAGCGGGAGAGGGGGGAGACCCAGTACTTC

d_call: NA
j_call: TRBJ1-1
v_call: TRBV5-1
clone_size: many
cdr3_aa: CASSFHDKPNTEAFF
cdr3_nt: TGCGCCAGCAGCTTTCACGACAAGCCGAACACTGAAGCTTTCTTT

d_call: NA
j_call: TRBJ2-7
v_call: TRBV15
clone_size: many
cdr3_aa: CATSRERTNPYEQYF
cdr3_nt: TGTGCCACCAGCAGAGAGCGGACCAATCCCTACGAGCAGTACTTC

d_call: NA
j_call: TRBJ2-7
v_call: TRBV9
clone_size: many
cdr3_aa: CASSVGGGNEEQYF
cdr3_nt: TGTGCCAGCAGCGTAGGGGGTGGAAACGAGGAGCAGTACTTC

d_call: TRBD1
j_call: TRBJ2-5
v_call: TRBV5-6
clone_size: many
cdr3_aa: CASSDSGGVETQYF
cdr3_nt: TGTGCCAGCAGCGACTCAGGGGGCGTAGAGACCCAGTACTTC

d_call: NA
j_call: TRBJ2-1
v_call: TRBV7-8
clone_size: many
cdr3_aa: CASSLEAQTYNEQFF
cdr3_nt: TGTGCCAGCAGCTTAGAGGCGCAAACCTACAATGAGCAGTTCTTC

d_call: NA
j_call: TRBJ2-3
v_call: TRBV20-1
clone_size: many
cdr3_aa: CSGRRRGGGSQYF
cdr3_nt: TGCAGTGGCAGAAGGAGGGGAGGGGGGTCGCAGTATTTT

d_call: TRBD2
j_call: TRBJ2-1
v_call: TRBV5-1
clone_size: many
cdr3_aa: CASTSRRGAGVGDEQFF
cdr3_nt: TGCGCCAGCACCTCCCGGCGGGGAGCGGGGGTCGGGGATGAGCAGTTCTTC

d_call: NA
j_call: TRBJ2-1
v_call: TRBV20-1
clone_size: many
cdr3_aa: CSASHPTGNFYNEQFF
cdr3_nt: TGCAGTGCTAGTCACCCGACAGGCAACTTTTACAATGAGCAGTTCTTC

d_call: NA
j_call: TRBJ2-3
v_call: TRBV2
clone_size: many
cdr3_aa: CASSAIPGAGTQYF
cdr3_nt: TGTGCCAGCAGTGCTATCCCAGGGGCCGGTACGCAGTATTTT

d_call: NA
j_call: TRBJ1-2
v_call: TRBV6-1
clone_size: many
cdr3_aa: CASSESAPPEGYTF
cdr3_nt: TGTGCCAGCAGTGAATCGGCCCCACCGGAAGGCTACACCTTC

d_call: TRBD2
j_call: TRBJ2-3
v_call: TRBV24-1
clone_size: many
cdr3_aa: CATSDSGSFTDTQYF
cdr3_nt: TGTGCCACCAGCGACAGCGGGAGTTTTACAGATACGCAGTATTTT

d_call: NA
j_call: TRBJ1-2
v_call: TRBV20-1
clone_size: many
cdr3_aa: CSARDRSAGDYGYTF
cdr3_nt: TGCAGTGCTAGAGATCGGTCCGCCGGGGACTATGGCTACACCTTC

d_call: NA
j_call: TRBJ1-1
v_call: TRBV27
clone_size: NA
cdr3_aa: CASSLKGNRVNTEAFF
cdr3_nt: TGTGCCAGCAGTTTAAAGGGGAACAGGGTGAACACTGAAGCTTTCTTT

d_call: TRBD2
j_call: TRBJ2-7
v_call: TRBV20-1
clone_size: NA
cdr3_aa: CSASGGTNSYEQYF
cdr3_nt: TGCAGTGCTAGTGGGGGGACTAACTCCTACGAGCAGTACTTC

d_call: NA
j_call: TRBJ2-7
v_call: TRBV7-2
clone_size: NA
cdr3_aa: CASSLSPPSYEQYF
cdr3_nt: TGTGCCAGCAGCTTAAGCCCTCCCAGCTACGAGCAGTACTTC

d_call: NA
j_call: TRBJ2-2
v_call: TRBV12-3/TRBV12-4
clone_size: many
cdr3_aa: CASSFGLNTGELFF
cdr3_nt: TGTGCCAGCAGTTTTGGTCTTAACACCGGGGAGCTGTTTTTT

d_call: NA
j_call: TRBJ1-5
v_call: TRBV19
clone_size: few
cdr3_aa: CASSTNPDQPQHF
cdr3_nt: TGTGCCAGTAGTACAAACCCAGATCAGCCCCAGCATTTT

d_call: TRBD2
j_call: TRBJ2-3
v_call: TRBV5-1
clone_size: few
cdr3_aa: CASSLVPGLATDTQYF
cdr3_nt: TGCGCCAGCAGCTTGGTCCCGGGACTAGCCACAGATACGCAGTATTTT

d_call: NA
j_call: TRBJ1-1
v_call: TRBV7-2
clone_size: NA
cdr3_aa: CASSFGNTEAFF
cdr3_nt: TGTGCCAGCAGCTTCGGGAACACTGAAGCTTTCTTT

d_call: NA
j_call: TRBJ2-1
v_call: TRBV29-1
clone_size: NA
cdr3_aa: CSVVGAHNEQFF
cdr3_nt: TGCAGCGTTGTTGGGGCTCATAATGAGCAGTTCTTC

d_call: NA
j_call: TRBJ1-2
v_call: TRBV29-1
clone_size: many
cdr3_aa: CSVENYGYTF
cdr3_nt: TGCAGCGTTGAGAACTATGGCTACACCTTC

d_call: NA
j_call: TRBJ2-7
v_call: TRBV18
clone_size: NA
cdr3_aa: CASSPSLAQSYEQYF
cdr3_nt: TGTGCCAGCTCACCTAGCCTAGCGCAATCCTACGAGCAGTACTTC

d_call: TRBD2
j_call: TRBJ2-3
v_call: TRBV29-1
clone_size: NA
cdr3_aa: CSVRGTSDGTDTQYF
cdr3_nt: TGCAGCGTTCGCGGGACTAGCGATGGCACAGATACGCAGTATTTT

d_call: TRBD2
j_call: TRBJ2-3
v_call: TRBV7-2
clone_size: many
cdr3_aa: CASSLGRGVVSDTQYF
cdr3_nt: TGTGCCAGCAGCTTAGGCCGGGGGGTGGTTTCAGATACGCAGTATTTT

d_call: TRBD1
j_call: TRBJ1-4
v_call: TRBV6-5
clone_size: many
cdr3_aa: CASSSTTWDRSTNEKLFF
cdr3_nt: TGTGCCAGCAGTTCCACCACCTGGGACAGATCAACTAATGAAAAACTGTTTTTT

d_call: NA
j_call: TRBJ2-3
v_call: TRBV10-3
clone_size: many
cdr3_aa: CAISSEFTSTDTQYF
cdr3_nt: TGTGCCATCTCTTCGGAGTTCACTAGCACAGATACGCAGTATTTT

d_call: NA
j_call: TRBJ2-3
v_call: TRBV29-1
clone_size: many
cdr3_aa: CSAMGLEGGTDTQYF
cdr3_nt: TGCAGCGCCATGGGGCTAGAGGGGGGCACAGATACGCAGTATTTT

d_call: NA
j_call: TRBJ2-1
v_call: TRBV4-1
clone_size: few
cdr3_aa: CASSNPRLAIRPSYNEQFF
cdr3_nt: TGCGCCAGCAGCAACCCTAGGCTAGCTATCCGGCCCTCCTACAATGAGCAGTTCTTC

d_call: NA
j_call: TRBJ2-2
v_call: TRBV12-3/TRBV12-4
clone_size: NA
cdr3_aa: CASSSTFGQYTGELFF
cdr3_nt: TGTGCCAGCAGCTCCACCTTCGGACAGTACACCGGGGAGCTGTTTTTT

d_call: NA
j_call: TRBJ1-3
v_call: TRBV20-1
clone_size: many
cdr3_aa: CSAPTLSGNTIYF
cdr3_nt: TGCAGTGCTCCAACGCTCTCTGGAAACACCATATATTTT